The rows below give T cell receptor beta chains drawn from one sample of a study of blood T cell repertoires in COVID-19. Sequencing was performed with immunoSEQ multiplex PCR; in TCRdb, only in-frame clones are kept and a portion is missing. The sample contains 300,000 to 400,000 clones, roughly 90% of which appear only once. The sequenced sample consisted of PBMCs or T cells enriched from blood (not recorded which). Receptors were obtained from a young woman who had recovered from COVID-19. Both conserved end residues are part of each CDR3. Fields, in order: J gene, V gene, CDR3 length, CDR3 protein.

>TRBJ1-1|TRBV6-5|13
CASSQTGNTEAFF
>TRBJ1-1|TRBV5-1|13
CASSFHRGTEAFF
>TRBJ1-2|TRBV18|17
CASSPTPRTGTNYGYTF
>TRBJ1-4|TRBV5-1|15
CASSSDRATNEKLFF
>TRBJ1-6|TRBV19|15
CASSVRDMFNSPLHF
>TRBJ2-4|TRBV12-5|16
CASGLKRMHGKNIQYF
>TRBJ2-5|TRBV24-1|16
CATSDPNRVNRETQYF
>TRBJ2-3|TRBV28|13
CASSLPGEDTQYF
>TRBJ1-1|TRBV19|16
CASSRPAGRGNTEAFF
>TRBJ2-5|TRBV20-1|12
CSASVLGETQYF
>TRBJ1-1|TRBV12-5|13
CASGAGWNTEAFF
>TRBJ2-5|TRBV6-6|13
CASQDRGPETQYF
>TRBJ2-4|TRBV19|16
CASSMSRGLAKNIQYF
>TRBJ2-1|TRBV6-5|14
CASSGTSWGNEQFF
>TRBJ2-7|TRBV9|12
CASSVVEGEQYF
>TRBJ1-4|TRBV10-1|14
CASSKGHGDEKLFF
>TRBJ2-3|TRBV10-3|17
CAISDPSGGLSTDTQYF
>TRBJ2-2|TRBV11-2|13
CASNQGFTGELFF